Below, 19 T cell receptor beta chains from the same sample are listed, as sequenced in a study of T cell responses to AZD1222 COVID-19 vaccine. The assay was immunoSEQ multiplex PCR, and TCRdb's table has in-frame clones only and misses some. Among tens of thousands of clones listed, roughly nine tenths were seen once. The sequenced sample was peripheral blood, obtained on day 0 of AZD1222 vaccination. These receptors were collected from an adult in good health.

The chain uses TRBV5-4 and TRBJ2-3; D perhaps matches TRBD1 (6 bases). V was pared by 4 bases and J by 4 bases, with 10 bases between. Germline V lookup: CDR1 SGHNT, CDR2 YYREEE (reference sequence). This CDR3 has 13 residues. The CDR3 region is CASSLQGPDTQYF. The CDR3 DNA sequence: TGTGCCAGCAGCCTACAGGGTCCAGATACGCAGTATTTT.

This rearrangement joins TRBV19 to TRBJ1-1, with a weak D call TRBD1 (5 bases). Germline V gives CDR1 LNHDA, CDR2 SQIVND (reference sequence). The V end lost 1 base, the J end lost 10 bases, and 22 bases lay between the germline ends. The CDR3 spans 16 residues. The CDR3 DNA reads as TGTGCCAGTAGTATAGCCCAGGGCCAGGGCATCGTGGGAGCTTTCTTT. Amino acid sequence: CASSIAQGQGIVGAFF.

DNA for the CDR3: TGCGCCAGCAGCTTGGGGTCTAGCGGGCACAAGAATGAGCAGTTCTTC. Protein sequence: CASSLGSSGHKNEQFF. The gene calls are TRBV5-1 and TRBJ2-1, with 8 bases aligning to TRBD2. The germline V gene has CDR1 SGHRS and CDR2 YFSETQ. The trim removed 0 bases at V and 7 bases at J, leaving 9 bases unmatched. This CDR3 has 16 residues.

The J gene is TRBJ1-4, the V gene TRBV6-2 or TRBV6-3, with D tentatively TRBD1 (5 bases). From germline, CDR1 is MNHEY and CDR2 SVGEGT. The germline V and J ends were trimmed by 4 bases and 0 bases, with 15 bases remaining between them. This CDR3 region has 17 residues. CDR3 DNA sequence: TGTGCCAGCAGTTGGCTCCAGGGACCTGCAACTAATGAAAAACTGTTTTTT. This sequence encodes CASSWLQGPATNEKLFF.

The DNA for the CDR3 is TGTGCCAGCAGCTTGCAAGGGGGTTCCCCCACAGATACGCAGTATTTT. It translates to CASSLQGGSPTDTQYF. This chain connects TRBV3-1 (or the pseudogene TRBV3-2) to TRBJ2-3, with D perhaps matching TRBD1 (6 bases). Trimming cost V 5 bases and J 2 bases, with 17 bases left between them. Germline CDR1 LGHDT, CDR2 YNNKEL (reference sequence). The CDR3 extends over 16 amino acids.

The chain has TRBV30 and TRBJ1-2; a possible D gene is TRBD1 (6 bases). Trimming removed 5 bases at V and 4 bases at J, with 26 bases between. This CDR3 is 17 amino acids long. CDR1 and CDR2 from the germline V gene are GTSNPN and SVGIG (reference sequence). The CDR3 nucleotides are TGTGCCTGGGAGGCAGCCTTCGACGGGGGCGCGTTCTATGGCTACACCTTC. Protein sequence: CAWEAAFDGGAFYGYTF.

This clone was seen a single time. The chain uses TRBV7-9 and TRBJ1-2; the D is unclear. Trimming stripped 3 bases from V and 8 bases from J, with 4 bases between. The CDR3 is 10 amino acids. The germline V gene encodes CDR1 SEHNR and CDR2 FQNEAQ (reference sequence). The CDR3 here is CASSFRGYTF. The CDR3 nucleotides read TGTGCCAGCAGCTTTAGAGGCTACACCTTC. The whole variable domain, filled in from reference TRBV7-9 and TRBJ1-2, reads DTGVSQNPRHKITKRGQNVTFRCDPISEHNRLYWYRQTLGQGPEFLTYFQNEAQLEKSRLLSDRFSAERPKGSFSTLEIQRTEQGDSAMYLCASSFRGYTFGSGTRLTVV.

This chain joins TRBV10-1 and TRBJ1-1; D ambiguous. There are 14 residues in the CDR3. Trimming took off 2 bases at V and 4 bases at J, with 11 bases between the two ends. Germline CDR1 is WNHNN and CDR2 is SYGVQD (reference sequence). The CDR3, as DNA: TGCGCCAGCAGTGAGAAAGGGTGGAGCACTGAAGCTTTCTTT. Translated: CASSEKGWSTEAFF.

The rearrangement links TRBV27 to TRBJ2-2; D gene ambiguous. The CDR3 has 12 residues. V was pared by 5 bases and J by 2 bases, with 3 bases between. Germline assignment: CDR1 MNHEY and CDR2 SMNVEV (reference sequence). The CDR3 DNA reads TGTGCCAGCAGTCCTAACACCGGGGAGCTGTTTTTT. Translation gives CASSPNTGELFF.

The V call is TRBV5-1, the J call TRBJ2-7; 8 nucleotides match TRBD1. The CDR3 is 16 amino acids. V gave up 0 bases and J gave up 0 bases; unmatched junction bases: 5. CDR1 is SGHRS, CDR2 YFSETQ, per germline. Here the CDR3 reads CASSLGAGGASYEQYF. The CDR3 DNA is TGCGCCAGCAGCTTGGGGGCAGGGGGCGCCTCCTACGAGCAGTACTTC.

The rearrangement joins TRBV6-2 or TRBV6-3 to TRBJ2-7, with D maybe TRBD2 (6 bases). V lost 2 bases, J lost 1 base, and 15 bases lay in between. The CDR3 extends over 16 amino acids. From germline, CDR1 is MNHEY and CDR2 SVGEGT. CDR3 amino acids: CASSYGEAGQSYEQYF. CDR3 DNA: TGTGCCAGCAGTTACGGGGAGGCGGGGCAATCCTACGAGCAGTACTTC.

This clone was seen only once. The chain combines TRBV6-2 or TRBV6-3 with TRBJ2-5; 7 bases map to TRBD2. With V trimmed by 0 bases and J by 9 bases, 7 bases remained unmatched. The germline CDR1 and CDR2 sequences are MNHEY and SVGEGT. The CDR3 loop spans 14 amino acids. Here the CDR3 reads CASSYSGTIFAQYF. In DNA, the CDR3 is TGTGCCAGCAGTTACTCCGGGACTATATTCGCCCAGTACTTC.

This clone was recorded once. The genes are TRBV18 and TRBJ1-2; 8 nucleotides match TRBD1. Unmatched junction bases numbered 8, after V lost 3 bases and J lost 8 bases. The CDR3 is 14 residues long. CDR1 and CDR2 from the germline V gene are KGHSH and LQKENI. The CDR3 here is CASSPYLTGEGYTF. The CDR3 DNA reads TGTGCCAGCTCACCCTACTTGACAGGGGAGGGCTACACCTTC.

This clone appeared once. The chain employs TRBV5-6 and TRBJ2-5, with a tentative D call TRBD2 (7 bases). Germline lookup yields CDR1 SGHDT and CDR2 YYEEEE. Trimming removed 4 bases at V and 4 bases at J, with 17 bases between. The CDR3 totals 15 residues. CDR3 loop: CASSPEGGMGETQYF. The CDR3 DNA sequence: TGTGCCAGCAGCCCGGAGGGGGGGATGGGAGAGACCCAGTACTTC.

This clone was found a few times. The CDR3 loop reads CAWSVQGRDTGELFF. Here the CDR3 DNA reads TGTGCCTGGAGTGTACAGGGGCGGGACACCGGGGAGCTGTTTTTT. The rearrangement links TRBV30 to TRBJ2-2, with 7 bases that match TRBD1. The CDR3 loop spans 15 amino acids. Germline-derived CDR1 and CDR2 are GTSNPN and SVGIG (reference sequence). The trim removed 0 bases at V and 3 bases at J, leaving 4 bases unmatched.

The rearrangement joins TRBV3-1 (or the pseudogene TRBV3-2) to TRBJ2-6, with 7 positions matching TRBD2. The CDR3 has 20 residues. The V segment lost 1 base and the J segment 4 bases; nucleotides outside the gene matches: 16. Germline V lookup: CDR1 LGHDT, CDR2 YNNKEL (reference sequence). CDR3 protein: CASSQGFEAGYFSGANVLTF. The CDR3 DNA sequence: TGTGCCAGCAGCCAAGGGTTCGAAGCGGGGTATTTTTCCGGGGCCAACGTCCTGACTTTC.

V and J are TRBV25-1 and TRBJ1-2; 8 positions agree with TRBD1. There are 13 residues in the CDR3. Looked up from germline, CDR1 is MGHDK and CDR2 is SYGVNS. The junction had 4 bases not matched to a gene; V was cut back by 6 bases and J by 4 bases. CDR3 amino acids: CASSIDRGYGYTF. CDR3 nucleotide sequence: TGTGCCAGCAGCATAGACAGGGGCTATGGCTACACCTTC.

This clone was observed a single time. V usage is TRBV5-6 and J usage is TRBJ1-1; TRBD1 matches 7 bases. The ends lost 5 bases at V and 5 bases at J; junction bases unmatched: 6. The CDR3 contains 13 residues. Germline V gives CDR1 SGHDT, CDR2 YYEEEE. CDR3: CASRYQGGTEAFF. The CDR3, as DNA: TGTGCCAGCAGGTATCAGGGGGGAACTGAAGCTTTCTTT.

V usage is TRBV5-6 and J usage is TRBJ1-5; 7 positions agree with TRBD1. From germline, CDR1 is SGHDT and CDR2 YYEEEE. There are 14 residues in the CDR3. V shed 0 bases and J 7 bases; nucleotides not matched to a gene: 4. CDR3 amino acids: CASSLATGVQPQHF. CDR3 coding DNA: TGTGCCAGCAGCTTGGCAACAGGGGTACAGCCCCAGCATTTT.